This T cell receptor (beta chain) was found in a study of cytomegalovirus exposure and HLA in healthy donors. Findings and limits, study-wide: Altogether, some 160 TCR beta chains were recorded as cytomegalovirus-associated.

The CDR3 spans 13 residues. Germline V gives CDR1 LNHDA, CDR2 SQIVND (reference sequence). The junction had 2 bases not matched to a gene; V was cut back by 7 bases and J by 6 bases. Regarding this clone: Its antigen remains unidentified.

Repertoires were generated with immunoSEQ multiplex PCR, while TCRdb's copy carries only in-frame clones and drops some. The table shows 50,000 to 80,000 clones, with roughly 94% occurring only once. The source is a woman younger than 30 in good health and CMV-seropositive. The chain combines TRBV19 with TRBJ1-4, with 10 bases aligning to TRBD1. Sequenced sample: PBMCs. The CDR3 spells CASTGTGDEKLFF. In nucleotides, the CDR3 is TGTGCCAGTACCGGGACAGGGGATGAAAAACTGTTTTTT.